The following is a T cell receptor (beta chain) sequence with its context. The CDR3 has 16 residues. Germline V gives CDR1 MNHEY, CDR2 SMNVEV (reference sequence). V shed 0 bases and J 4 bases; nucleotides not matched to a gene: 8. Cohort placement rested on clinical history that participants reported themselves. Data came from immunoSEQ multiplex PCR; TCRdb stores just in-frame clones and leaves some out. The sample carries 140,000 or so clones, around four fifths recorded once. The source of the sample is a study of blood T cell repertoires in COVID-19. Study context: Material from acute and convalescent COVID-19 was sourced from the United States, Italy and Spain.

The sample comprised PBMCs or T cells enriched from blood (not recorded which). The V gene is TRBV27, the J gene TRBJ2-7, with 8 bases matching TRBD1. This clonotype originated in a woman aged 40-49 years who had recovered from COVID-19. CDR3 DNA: TGTGCCAGCAGTTTATCAGTGGCAGGGGGCATATACGAGCAGTACTTC. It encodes CASSLSVAGGIYEQYF.